This TCR beta chain was found in a study of cytomegalovirus exposure and HLA in healthy donors. Whole-study results and caveats: The study recorded 150 to 200 TCR beta chains that were cytomegalovirus-associated.

The donors were part of the roughly 130-subject validation cohort, which stood apart from the roughly 730-subject first cohort. The CDR3 has 14 residues. The ends were cut back, 5 bases at V and 3 bases at J, with 10 bases in the middle. CDR1 is SGHAT, CDR2 FQNNGV, per germline. Libraries were prepared by immunoSEQ multiplex PCR; TCRdb keeps only in-frame clonotypes and omits some of them. The sample holds 100,000 to 150,000 clones, 90% to 97% seen once. Note on this clone: Its specificity is unknown.

The TCR was taken from a man younger than 30 in good health and CMV-seronegative. The V call is TRBV11-2, the J call TRBJ2-2; D is possibly TRBD1 (6 bases). Sequencing was done on a sample of PBMCs. CDR3 DNA: TGTGCCAGCAGCCTGGACAGCTACACCGGGGAGCTGTTTTTT. As protein: CASSLDSYTGELFF.